These 8 T cell receptor beta chains came from one sample sequenced in a study of T cell responses to AZD1222 COVID-19 vaccine. This table comes from immunoSEQ multiplex PCR, and its TCRdb copy is limited to in-frame clones, with some not included. Among 130,000 to 150,000 clones listed, roughly 84% were seen once. This specimen was peripheral blood, taken 28 days after the second AZD1222 dose. These receptor sequences come from an adult who received the AZD1222 COVID-19 vaccine.

The rearrangement joins TRBV6-5 to TRBJ1-2; a possible D gene is TRBD1 (5 bases). Germline lookup yields CDR1 MNHEY and CDR2 SVGAGI. V was pared by 7 bases and J by 4 bases, with 16 bases between. This CDR3 spans 14 amino acids. In DNA form, the CDR3 reads TGTGCCAGCACTCCCTACGGGGGGGGCTATGGCTACACCTTC. The encoded protein is CASTPYGGGYGYTF.

This clone was observed once. The J gene is TRBJ1-3, the V gene TRBV29-1; tentative D call: TRBD1 (5 bases). Germline lookup yields CDR1 SQVTM and CDR2 ANQGSEA. The V and J ends lost 1 base and 2 bases respectively, with 6 bases between them. This CDR3 is built from 13 residues. This CDR3 reads CSVEGRAGNTIYF. The CDR3 DNA reads TGCAGCGTTGAAGGCAGGGCTGGAAACACCATATATTTT.

The rearrangement joins TRBV4-2 to TRBJ1-2, with 7 positions matching TRBD1. Germline CDR1 LGHNA, CDR2 YNFKEQ. The CDR3 totals 16 residues. V shed 0 bases and J 7 bases; nucleotides not matched to a gene: 11. CDR3 DNA: TGTGCCAGCAGCCAAGAACTCGGGACAGTTGATGCTGGCTACACCTTC. Translating gives CASSQELGTVDAGYTF.

The V gene is TRBV12-3 or TRBV12-4, the J gene TRBJ1-1; D not resolved. V lost 6 bases and J lost 6, with 14 bases in between. The length of the CDR3 is 13 residues. DNA for the CDR3: TGTGCCAGCAGACATGCAGGCAGACCTGAAGCTTTCTTT. It codes for CASRHAGRPEAFF.

The chain combines TRBV2 with TRBJ2-1; D unclear. The CDR3 loop spans 14 amino acids. Germline V CDR1 and CDR2: SNHLY, FYNNEI. Trimming shortened V by 6 bases and J by 4 bases, and 13 bases separated the two germline ends. The CDR3 DNA reads as TGTGCCAGCAGCCCAAAGGGTGGATACAATGAGCAGTTCTTC. This encodes CASSPKGGYNEQFF.

J is TRBJ1-1 and V is TRBV5-1, with D unclear. CDR1 is SGHRS and CDR2 is YFSETQ in the germline V gene. The CDR3 contains 16 residues. V lost 0 bases and J 1 base, leaving 13 bases between the germline ends. The CDR3 region is CASSLAGSPGNTEAFF. The CDR3 nucleotides are TGCGCCAGCAGCTTGGCTGGCTCGCCGGGGAACACTGAAGCTTTCTTT.

This chain links TRBV5-4 with TRBJ2-1; D call uncertain. V shed 3 bases and J shed 6 bases, with 10 bases lying between them. This CDR3 region has 13 residues. CDR1 and CDR2 from the germline V gene are SGHNT and YYREEE (reference sequence). CDR3: CASSSYGINEQFF. For the CDR3, the DNA is TGTGCCAGCAGCTCCTATGGGATCAATGAGCAGTTCTTC.

The V gene is TRBV3-1 (or the pseudogene TRBV3-2), the J gene TRBJ2-3; D ambiguous. V lost 1 base, J lost 4 bases, and 6 bases lay in between. The V gene's germline CDR1 is LGHDT and CDR2 YNNKEL (reference sequence). This CDR3 is 13 amino acids long. The CDR3 DNA reads TGTGCCAGCAGCCAAGCGCGGCCAGATACGCAGTATTTT. It translates to CASSQARPDTQYF.